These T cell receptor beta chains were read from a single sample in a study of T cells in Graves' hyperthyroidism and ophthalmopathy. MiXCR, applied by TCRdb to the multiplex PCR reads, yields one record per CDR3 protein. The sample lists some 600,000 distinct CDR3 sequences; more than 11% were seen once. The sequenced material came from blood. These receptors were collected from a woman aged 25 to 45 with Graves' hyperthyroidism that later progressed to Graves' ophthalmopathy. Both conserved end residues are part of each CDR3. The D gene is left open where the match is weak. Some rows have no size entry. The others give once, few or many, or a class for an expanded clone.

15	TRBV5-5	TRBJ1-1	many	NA	TGTGCCAGCAGCGCCGAGACAGGATCGAACACTGAAGCTTTCTTT	CASSAETGSNTEAFF
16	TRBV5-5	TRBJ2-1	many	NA	TGTGCCAGCAGCCCCCCGGACACGGACCCGTTGAATGAGCAGTTCTTC	CASSPPDTDPLNEQFF
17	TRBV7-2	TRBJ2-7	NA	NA	TGTGCCAGCAGCTTAGCCGCCGGACAGTCAAAAGCCTACGAGCAGTACTTC	CASSLAAGQSKAYEQYF
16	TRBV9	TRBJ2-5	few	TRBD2	TGTGCCAGCAGCGTAGGTTTTAGCGGGCTCCAAGAGACCCAGTACTTC	CASSVGFSGLQETQYF
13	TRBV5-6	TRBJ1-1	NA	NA	TGTGCCAGCAGGGTTTTGGGGAACACTGAAGCTTTCTTT	CASRVLGNTEAFF
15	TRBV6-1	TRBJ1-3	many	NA	TGTGCCAGCAGCCAGGAGCTCCCAAGGGGAAACACCATATATTTT	CASSQELPRGNTIYF
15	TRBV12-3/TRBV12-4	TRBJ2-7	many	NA	TGTGCCAGCAGTCCGGACAGAGTAGAGCTCTACGAGCAGTACTTC	CASSPDRVELYEQYF
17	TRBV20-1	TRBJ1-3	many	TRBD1	TGCAGTGCTATGGGGACAGGGGGCGCCGAATGGGGAAACACCATATATTTT	CSAMGTGGAEWGNTIYF
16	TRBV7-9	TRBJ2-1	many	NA	TGTGCCAGCGGAGGGTCGGGGCCGAGCTCCTACAATGAGCAGTTCTTC	CASGGSGPSSYNEQFF
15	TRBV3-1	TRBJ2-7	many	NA	TGTGCCAGCAGCCAAGGATGGGGCACTAGCTACGAGCAGTACTTC	CASSQGWGTSYEQYF
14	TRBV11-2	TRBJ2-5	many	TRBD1	TGTGCCAGCAGCCCCGACAGGGGAGGTGAGACCCAGTACTTC	CASSPDRGGETQYF
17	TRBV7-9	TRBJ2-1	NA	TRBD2	TGTGCCAGCAGCCGCGCGGGGACTAGCGGGTACTACAATGAGCAGTTCTTC	CASSRAGTSGYYNEQFF
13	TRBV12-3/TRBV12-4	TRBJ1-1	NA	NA	TGTGCCAGCAGTCCACAGTGGAACACTGAAGCTTTCTTT	CASSPQWNTEAFF
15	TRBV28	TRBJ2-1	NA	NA	TGTGCCAGCAGTTTGGTCACACCGGGGAGCAATGAGCAGTTCTTC	CASSLVTPGSNEQFF
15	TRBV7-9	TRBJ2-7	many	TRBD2	TGTGCCAGCAGCTTAGGAATAGCGGGCCCCTACGAGCAGTACTTC	CASSLGIAGPYEQYF
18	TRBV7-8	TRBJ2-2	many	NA	TGTGCCAGCAGCTTAATGAGTGTGACAGGTCTTTACACCGGGGAGCTGTTTTTT	CASSLMSVTGLYTGELFF
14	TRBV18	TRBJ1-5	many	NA	TGTGCCAGCTCTCCTGGGGGCCCCGCTCCTTCCCAGCATTTT	CASSPGGPAPSQHF
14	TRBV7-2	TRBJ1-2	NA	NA	TGTGCCAGCAGACCCGGGACGGGATTCTATGGCTACACCTTC	CASRPGTGFYGYTF
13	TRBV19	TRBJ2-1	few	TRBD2	TGTGCCAGTTCGTCTAGCGGGAGATATGAGCAGTTCTTC	CASSSSGRYEQFF
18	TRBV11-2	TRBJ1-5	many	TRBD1	TGTGCCAGCAGCAGAGGGACAGGGGGAACTTATAGCAATCAGCCCCAGCATTTT	CASSRGTGGTYSNQPQHF
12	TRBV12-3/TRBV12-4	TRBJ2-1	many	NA	TGTGCCAGCAGCTACCAGGCCACTGAGCAGTTCTTC	CASSYQATEQFF
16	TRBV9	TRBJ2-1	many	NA	TGTGCCAGCAGCGAGGAGGGGAGGGGGGGAGACAATGAGCAGTTCTTC	CASSEEGRGGDNEQFF
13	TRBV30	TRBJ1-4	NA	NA	TGTGCCTGGAGTGCAGGTCCGAATGAAAAACTGCTTTTT	CAWSAGPNEKLLF
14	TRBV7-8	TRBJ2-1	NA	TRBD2	TGTGCCAGCAGTGATCACGGGACTAGCCCTGAGCAGTTCTTC	CASSDHGTSPEQFF
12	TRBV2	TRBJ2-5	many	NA	TGTGCCAGCAGCAGGGCCGGGGAGACCCAGTACTTC	CASSRAGETQYF
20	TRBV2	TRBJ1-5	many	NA	TGTGCCAGCATCCGCCCGGGGCCTCCTTGGGGCTCATTAAGCAATCAGCCCCAGCATTTT	CASIRPGPPWGSLSNQPQHF
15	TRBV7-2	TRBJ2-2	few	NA	TGTGCCAGCAGCTTAGCTACACTAGCTCCCGGGGAGCTGTTTTTT	CASSLATLAPGELFF
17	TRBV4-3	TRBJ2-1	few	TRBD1	TGCGCCAGCAGCCAAGATCAGCGGACAGGGCACTACAATGAGCAGTTCTTC	CASSQDQRTGHYNEQFF
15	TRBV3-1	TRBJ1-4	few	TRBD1	TGTGCCAGCAGCCAAGGACAGGGGGGAAATGAAAAACTGTTTTTT	CASSQGQGGNEKLFF